Included here is one T cell receptor (beta chain) sequence, with context. The antigen it binds to is not known. Base qualities are not recorded, but no much larger clone differs from it by a single base. Library preparation used the immunoSEQ multiplex PCR assay. A mixture of 60 forward primers for TCR Vbeta segments and 13 reverse primers for TCR Jbeta segments was used in the multiplex PCR. Amplification of the CDR3 region of rearranged TCR beta genes was performed with a multiplex PCR assay on genomic DNA. On the Illumina HiSeq System, the amplified TCR beta libraries were sequenced as 87-base-pair reads. In the authors' own workflow: A later analysis tallied some 79 million unique TCR beta chains across the approximately 670 repertoires, and some 12 million of those chains were shared by two or more donors. Raw reads were error-corrected and collapsed into unique sequences with a nearest-neighbor algorithm that merged closely related sequences to remove PCR and sequencing errors. To assign V, D and J gene segments, CDR3 sequences were aligned to IMGT reference sequences. Each retained sequence needed at least a six-nucleotide match to both a V gene segment and a J gene segment. Rearrangements were called productive when the CDR3 lacked stop codons and stayed in frame with V and J; all others were non-productive. Following IMGT convention, CDR3 was defined as the stretch from the second conserved V-encoded cysteine to the conserved J-encoded phenylalanine. In an earlier analysis of approximately 590 of the donors, sequences lacking an unambiguous match to a single V gene segment were excluded. An earlier analysis of a few hundred of the donors called V segments functional above 56.7% productive rearrangements and segregating when the between-donor standard deviation exceeded 5%. A statistical classification framework was built to diagnose cytomegalovirus status from the catalog of TCR beta chain sequences. In a later analysis, V and J genes were assigned by comparing TCR nucleotide sequences against IMGT/GENE-DB human TR gene sequences. In a later analysis, CDR3 sequences and most-parsimonious VDJ recombination scenarios were assigned using the TCRdist pipeline. In a later analysis, each TCR beta chain was defined by its CDR3 amino acid sequence together with its V-gene family, and reads without a unique V-gene family were excluded. A later analysis removed roughly 590 highly shared, low-generation-probability nucleotide sequences to deal with suspected cross-contamination and a sequencing artifact. For each public chain, a later analysis derived a clonal expansion index from normalized ranks of inferred template counts within each repertoire. A later analysis computed generation probabilities with a VDJ recombination model fitted to out-of-frame rearrangements, and checked the results against IGoR. In a later analysis, hypergeometric tests were used to score TCR-TCR, TCR-HLA and TCR-CMV co-occurrence, with a repertoire-size bias correction applied to TCR pairs. To estimate false discovery rates, a later analysis permuted the HLA or CMV assignments 20 times. In a later analysis, co-occurring TCRs were grouped using DBSCAN, and TCRdist sequence similarity was added for clustering within HLA-allele-positive subsets. Repertoires with fewer than 30,000 or more than 120,000 public chains, plus five repertoires with anomalous nucleotide sharing, were excluded from co-occurrence clustering. As stored in TCRdb, this immuneACCESS dataset retains in-frame rearrangements with V and J assigned. A fraction of the clones does not appear; measured against another copy, unresolved V genes explain less than half of the discrepancy, and the remainder lacks a known reason. V, J and clone size are taken as reported in that table, and D and trimming were inferred from the DNA itself. The sample table records about 130,000 clones; approximately 79% of these occur just once. 4.3% of the sample belongs to the ten largest clones.

The cohort comprised some 680 healthy bone marrow donors. At the time of sampling, all cohort members were nominally healthy, though unrecorded immune exposures were likely present. The donor tested CMV seropositive, placing the donor among the 290 or so seropositive members of the cohort. Each donor provided a peripheral blood sample, and peripheral blood mononuclear cells were used for TCR beta sequencing. Genomic DNA extraction from the blood cell samples was performed with the Qiagen DNeasy Blood Extraction Kit. The data were taken from a study of cytomegalovirus exposure and HLA in healthy donors (dated by TCRdb to about 2017). Study-level background: An earlier analysis of some 600 of the donors reported about 280 Gb of sequence data and around 100 million unique TCR beta sequences obtained from some 200 million T cells. Roughly 320 gigabases of sequencing data and around 88 million unique TCR sequences made up an early release that covered around 640 HLA-typed donors. The genetic ancestry cluster associated with self-reported Caucasian donors included 81% of the approximately 410 genotyped donors. The study aimed to test whether signatures of past pathogen exposure could be identified by cataloging public T cell receptors. The study profiled the T cell repertoires of under 700 subjects by immunosequencing and related them to cytomegalovirus serostatus. Along with the approximately 700-subject first cohort, a separate validation cohort of over a hundred different subjects was used. To predict cytomegalovirus infection status, the study brought together high-throughput TCR immunosequencing, statistical association of individual TCRs with disease status, and machine learning. A later analysis re-examined previously published TCR beta repertoires from several hundred donors and added high-resolution HLA genotyping to investigate patterns of TCR occurrence. The later analysis used no new phenotypic data to find candidate immune exposures, relying instead on TCR beta sequences and their occurrence across donors. An earlier analysis of approximately 500 of the donors applied high-throughput TCR beta sequencing to assess whether each TCR beta V gene segment acted as functional or pseudogenic. Donor age, sex, ethnicity and CMV serostatus were collected together with the repertoire data. A later genetic analysis took genome-wide SNP genotypes for about 55% of the 666 donors and used that subset as a discovery cohort. All discovery cohort repertoires had been generated on a single sequencing platform. HLA typing included class I and class II loci at four-digit resolution. The number of donors typed differed by locus, with 629-630 for A, B, C, DRB1 and DQB1, 522 for DQA1, 606 for DPA1, and some 450 for DPB1. Because of strong linkage in the cohort, five DR-DQ haplotypes were treated as single units for association and clustering. Among some 400 genotyped donors of the cohort, an average of approximately 240,000 unique TCR beta nucleotide sequences was sequenced per donor, of which approximately 19% were non-productive. General findings and caveats noted by the study authors: According to a later analysis, parvovirus B19, influenza, CMV and Epstein-Barr virus appeared linked to several top co-occurrence clusters. In a later analysis, more than 15,000 TCR beta sequences were associated with specific HLA alleles at a false discovery rate of 0.05. Compared with the roughly 700-donor mean, donors in an Asian-associated ancestry cluster had fewer N-insertions in productive TCRs, according to a later genetic analysis. An association between a missense DCLRE1C variant and V-gene and J-gene trimming of TCR beta chains was found in a later genetic analysis and replicated in an independent cohort. A later analysis found that TCR association rates varied across HLA loci, with DRB1 alleles showing the most associated TCRs and HLA-C alleles the fewest. Linkage disequilibrium might explain the correlated functional status among segregating V segments, but an unknown experimental factor could not be excluded. Because HLA typing was unavailable for some donors at each locus, only the typed subset was used in association tests. Because counts were too low, 15 to 20 rarely observed V segments, including chromosome 9 orphons, were excluded from the earlier analysis of some 540 of the donors. Roughly uniform sequencing depth across donors was assumed in presence/absence analyses, although this assumption may not hold. In an earlier analysis of 500 to 650 of the donors, most TCR beta V segments appeared in productive rearrangements about 90% or about 30% of the time, broadly matching IMGT annotations. Some IMGT-functional V segments, including TRBV6-2 and TRBV6-3, could not be distinguished by the 87-base-pair reads and were therefore excluded. This cohort had only TCR beta chains sequenced, and the lack of alpha or paired-chain data limited which features could be detected. A group of highly shared sequence variants was considered likely to be a technical artifact of the sequencing pipeline. Assigning TCR associations to individual alleles was difficult when HLA alleles, especially DR and DQ, strongly co-occurred. In a later analysis, most CMV-associated TCR beta chains were found to appear HLA-restricted, with HLA associations seemingly driven largely by CMV exposure. A further reported finding was that TCR beta sequences accurately predicted the HLA-A and HLA-B alleles for most subjects in the first cohort. Most TCR sequences were observed very rarely across donors, whereas some public TCRs were present in many individuals. Cytomegalovirus status was reported to be diagnosed by the classifier with high specificity and sensitivity in both the original and validation cohorts. A later analysis found that HLA-associated TCR beta chains were more clonally expanded and had lower generation probabilities than equally common non-associated chains. Immune exposure information for the cohort was limited to CMV serostatus. A few of the identified cytomegalovirus-associated TCR beta chains were confirmed in vitro to be specific for cytomegalovirus antigens. The authors suggested that the approach could potentially be generalized to other disease states and immunological phenotypes. A total of fewer than 200 TCR beta chains were listed by the study as associated with cytomegalovirus.

The CDR3, cysteine through phenylalanine, is 15 amino acids long. Just the 45-base CDR3 DNA is kept, in frame starting at base 1. Per the germline V gene, SGHVS is the CDR1 and FNYEAQ is the CDR2. Deletion took 1 base off V and 7 bases off J, with a span of 16 bases between the germline ends. Material for sequencing was PBMCs. The chain uses TRBV7-6 and TRBJ1-2, with the D gene uncertain. This TCR derives from a young man in good health and CMV-seropositive. The sequenced DNA: TGTGCCAGCAGCTTAGTCCCGTCCACGGTTGCTGGCTACACCTTC. This gives the protein CASSLVPSTVAGYTF.